A single sample gave rise to the 17 T cell receptor beta chains below, sequenced in a study of OX40 agonist ivuxolimab in advanced cancers. Produced via immunoSEQ multiplex PCR; TCRdb's table is partial and in-frame only. The sample has some 84,000 clones; roughly 89% are singletons. The source was CD4+ or CD8+ T cells sorted from blood, collected in a trial of the OX40 agonist ivuxolimab. Every receptor here comes from an adult with an advanced solid tumor such as melanoma, head and neck, liver or kidney cancer.

This sequence joins TRBV7-9 and TRBJ1-5; TRBD1 aligns across 12 bases. J lost 5 bases, V lost 3 bases, and 2 bases had no gene match. CDR1 and CDR2 from the germline V gene are SEHNR and FQNEAQ (reference sequence). This CDR3 is built from 15 residues. The CDR3 region has the DNA TGTGCCAGCAGCTTCGGGACAGGGGGCGATCAGCCCCAGCATTTT. Translating gives CASSFGTGGDQPQHF.

This clone turned up a few times. The chain recombines TRBV9 with TRBJ1-2; no clear D. There are 15 residues in the CDR3. Trimming shortened V by 0 bases and J by 0 bases, and 9 bases separated the two germline ends. CDR1 is SGDLS and CDR2 is YYNGEE in the germline V gene. CDR3 amino acids: CASSVGVTANYGYTF. In DNA form, the CDR3 reads TGTGCCAGCAGCGTAGGAGTAACAGCTAACTATGGCTACACCTTC.

This clone was seen more than once but under ten times. The rearrangement joins TRBV7-8 to TRBJ1-1, with TRBD1 as a possible D gene (6 bases). This CDR3 has 15 residues. Trimming stripped 1 base from V and 5 bases from J, with 14 bases between. Germline loops: CDR1 SGHVS, CDR2 FQNEAQ. The chain's CDR3 is CASSLVWGARTEAFF. CDR3 coding DNA: TGTGCCAGCAGCTTAGTTTGGGGGGCGCGGACTGAAGCTTTCTTT.

V gene TRBV18 combines with J gene TRBJ2-2; D is ambiguous. CDR3 length: 14 amino acids. Germline values: CDR1 KGHSH, CDR2 LQKENI. The ends were cut back, 0 bases at V and 5 bases at J, with 7 bases in the middle. The CDR3 DNA reads TGTGCCAGCTCACCACCGTGGGGAACCGGGGAGCTGTTTTTT. Amino acids: CASSPPWGTGELFF.

The DNA of the CDR3 is TGTGCCAGCAGTTACTGGGTCCAGGGGGCTACACCCCTCCACTTT. Translation: CASSYWVQGATPLHF. V gene TRBV6-5 combines with J gene TRBJ1-6; 8 nucleotides align to TRBD1. The J segment lost 11 bases and the V segment lost 1 base, leaving 7 bases of the junction unmatched. The CDR3 runs 15 residues. Germline loops: CDR1 MNHEY, CDR2 SVGAGI.

The chain joins TRBV28 to TRBJ1-2, with a weak D call TRBD1 (6 bases). Germline V gene lookup returns CDR1 MDHEN and CDR2 SYDVKM. Trimming stripped 3 bases from V and 7 bases from J, with 24 bases between. The CDR3 consists of 17 residues. CDR3 coding DNA: TGTGCCAGCAGTTTGACAGGATCATTTGCCCCTAGTGGTGGCTACACCTTC. It is translated as CASSLTGSFAPSGGYTF.

The chain uses TRBV7-9 and TRBJ2-3; 11 bases fit TRBD2. V was pared by 1 base and J by 2 bases, with 8 bases of the junction left unmatched. The CDR3 loop spans 18 amino acids. CDR1 is SEHNR and CDR2 is FQNEAQ in the germline V gene (reference sequence). CDR3 protein: CASSLGVTSGAHTDTQYF. In DNA, the CDR3 is TGTGCCAGCAGCTTAGGGGTGACTAGCGGGGCCCACACAGATACGCAGTATTTT.

V gene TRBV18 combines with J gene TRBJ1-1; TRBD1 matches at 7 bases. The CDR3 spans 15 residues. The germline CDR1 and CDR2 sequences are KGHSH and LQKENI. Germline trimming cut 4 bases from V and 3 bases from J; bases unmatched to any gene: 8. The CDR3 loop reads CASSLRQGLDTEAFF. The CDR3 nucleotides read TGTGCCAGCTCACTAAGACAGGGATTAGACACTGAAGCTTTCTTT.

This sequence joins TRBV11-2 and TRBJ2-1; no clear D gene. Germline V gene lookup returns CDR1 SGHAT and CDR2 FQNNGV. The CDR3 totals 15 residues. V shed 0 bases and J shed 8 bases, with 14 bases lying between them. CDR3 in amino acids: CASSLDNSRADEQFF. The DNA of the CDR3 is TGTGCCAGCAGCTTAGACAACTCTAGGGCCGATGAGCAGTTCTTC.

The chain is built from TRBV5-4 and TRBJ2-2; D call uncertain. The CDR3 is 15 amino acids. V was pared by 3 bases and J by 2 bases, with 11 bases between. CDR1 is SGHNT, CDR2 YYREEE, per germline (reference sequence). In DNA form, the CDR3 reads TGTGCCAGCAGCTCTGAGGTAGCAAACACCGGGGAGCTGTTTTTT. Protein: CASSSEVANTGELFF.

This sequence joins TRBV2 and TRBJ2-5, with 7 bases fitting TRBD1. V dropped 5 bases and J dropped 4; count of bases not matched to a gene: 10. Per germline, CDR1 SNHLY and CDR2 FYNNEI. CDR3 length: 15 residues. The CDR3 DNA follows: TGTGCCAGCAGTAGACAGGGAACTCCTGGAGAGACCCAGTACTTC. Translating it yields CASSRQGTPGETQYF.

The genes are TRBV19 and TRBJ1-1; no clear D. This CDR3 spans 13 amino acids. CDR1 is LNHDA, CDR2 SQIVND, per germline (reference sequence). V was cut by 0 bases and J by 10 bases, with 12 bases left in between. CDR3 amino acids: CASSIDTPSRAFF. CDR3 DNA: TGTGCCAGTAGTATAGATACCCCCTCCAGAGCTTTCTTT.

The chain recombines TRBV5-1 with TRBJ2-7, with D hard to call. The CDR3 contains 15 residues. CDR1 is SGHRS and CDR2 is YFSETQ in the germline V gene. Trimming removed 1 base at V and 2 bases at J, with 13 bases between. In DNA form, the CDR3 reads TGCGCCAGCAGCTTGTCCCAGGTCCCAACCTACGAGCAGTACTTC. The encoded protein is CASSLSQVPTYEQYF.

The rearrangement links TRBV2 to TRBJ2-6; the D is unclear. V lost 6 bases to trimming and J lost 2 bases, with 14 bases between them. This CDR3 is built from 16 residues. Germline CDR1 and CDR2: SNHLY and FYNNEI. CDR3 nucleotides: TGTGCCAGCAGCGTAACAAGGGTCCCTGGGGCCAACGTCCTGACTTTC. It translates to CASSVTRVPGANVLTF.

CDR3 DNA: TGTGCCAGCAGTAATACAGGGGGCTGGACTGAAGCTTTCTTT. Its translation is CASSNTGGWTEAFF. This chain uses TRBV27 with TRBJ1-1, with 9 bases matching TRBD1. Germline V CDR1 and CDR2: MNHEY, SMNVEV (reference sequence). V gave up 5 bases and J gave up 5 bases; unmatched junction bases: 6. The CDR3 is 14 residues long.

Concerning this clone: Lacking the conserved final phenylalanine or tryptophan, this CDR3 likely reflects a read error. For the CDR3, the DNA is TGCGCCAGCAGCCAAGGTCCAGGGAGAACCTCCAACACTGAAGCTTTCCTT. It encodes CASSQGPGRTSNTEAFL. The chain links TRBV4-1 to TRBJ1-1; possibly TRBD1 for D (5 bases). Germline CDR1 and CDR2: MGHRA and YSYEKL. The CDR3 has 17 amino acids. With 1 base removed from V and 2 bases from J, the gap between germline ends came to 17 bases.

The chain has TRBV5-1 and TRBJ1-4; D unresolved. The V end lost 4 bases, the J end lost 0 bases, and 7 bases lay between the germline ends. CDR3 length: 14 residues. Germline V lookup: CDR1 SGHRS, CDR2 YFSETQ. The CDR3 bases are TGCGCCAGCAGCGGTCCAGCAACTAATGAAAAACTGTTTTTT. This gives the protein CASSGPATNEKLFF. Full variable domain (outside the CDR3, taken from reference TRBV5-1 and TRBJ1-4): KAGVTQTPRYLIKTRGQQVTLSCSPISGHRSVSWYQQTPGQGLQFLFEYFSETQRNKGNFPGRFSGRQFSNSRSEMNVSTLELGDSALYLCASSGPATNEKLFFGSGTQLSVL.